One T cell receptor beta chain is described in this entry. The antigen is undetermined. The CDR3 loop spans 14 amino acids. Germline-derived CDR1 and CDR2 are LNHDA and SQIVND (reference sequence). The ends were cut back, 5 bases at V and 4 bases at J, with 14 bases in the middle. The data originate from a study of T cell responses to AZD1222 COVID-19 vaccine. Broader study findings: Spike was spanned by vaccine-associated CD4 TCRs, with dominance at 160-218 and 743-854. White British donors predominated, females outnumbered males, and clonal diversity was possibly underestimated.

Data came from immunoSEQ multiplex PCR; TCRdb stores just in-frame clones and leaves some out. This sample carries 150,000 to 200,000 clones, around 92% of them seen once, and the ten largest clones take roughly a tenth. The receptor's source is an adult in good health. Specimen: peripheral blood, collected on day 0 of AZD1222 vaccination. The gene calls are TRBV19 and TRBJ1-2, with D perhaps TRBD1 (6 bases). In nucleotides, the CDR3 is TGTGCCAGTAGTTGGGACACTGGCCTCTATGGCTACACCTTC. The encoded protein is CASSWDTGLYGYTF.